Detailed here is one T cell receptor beta chain. As yet, its antigen is unknown. Without the conserved terminal phenylalanine or tryptophan, this CDR3 likely stems from a read error. It is unclear where the CDR3 begins or ends on the DNA, so no DNA is shown, and the CDR3 is as TCRdb lists it. Total RNA amounting to 450 to 550 ng was the source from which TCR beta cDNA was made with a constant-region primer. ARM-PCR was slightly modified, and three nested multiplex PCR rounds with it gave rise to the TCR beta libraries. In the first two PCR rounds, TRBV1-TRBV30 forward primers were paired with a C-beta reverse primer, and each round lasted 10 cycles. TCRdb reanalysed the multiplex PCR reads using MiXCR and keeps one entry per CDR3 protein. The table includes around 78,000 distinct CDR3 sequences, about 64% detected once. The data belong to a study of tumor-infiltrating lymphocytes in primary liver carcinoma.

Germline values: CDR1 ENHRY, CDR2 SYGVKD. The CDR3 comprises 14 residues, both ends counted. From about 19-30 mg of unsorted bulk tissue, DNA and RNA were co-extracted together. Tumor regions sampled: superior, inferior, left, right poles, and centre. Study findings and constraints: Only about 7-25% of top clones were detected in each of the five tumor regions.

This chain joins TRBV10-3 and TRBJ2-7; TRBD1, as called in the table, went unchecked against the DNA. This TCR was recovered from a woman aged 60-70 years with primary liver carcinoma and hepatitis B virus infection. What was sequenced was liver tumor tissue from sampling region 4. Stated subset: tumor region T4, right-lateral pole. This CDR3 reads CAFSEGREPYEQYL.